The rows below give T cell receptor beta chains drawn from one sample of a study of shared clonotypes between healthy human individuals. Only in-frame clones appear in the TCRdb table, and some are missing; sequencing was by immunoSEQ multiplex PCR. This sample carries about 2.1 million clones, around 93% of them seen once, and the ten largest clones take less than 2%. Sequenced sample: naive CD8+ T cells from PBMCs. Receptors were obtained from a man younger than 35 in good health. Some clones in this sample may be carry-over from other donors' samples. Both conserved end residues are part of each CDR3. A D gene is named only where the DNA matches it firmly. Size values are once, few and many counts, or a class for expanded clones, and some rows have none.

abundance,j_gene,d_gene,v_gene,CDR3nt,CDR3aa
.,TRBJ1-5,.,TRBV6-1,TGTGCCAGCAGTGAAGGGACAGCCTATAATCAGCCCCAGCATTTT,CASSEGTAYNQPQHF
.,TRBJ1-5,.,TRBV27,TGTGCCAGCAGTCCATCGGGGGGCGGTCAGCCCCAGCATTTT,CASSPSGGGQPQHF
.,TRBJ1-2,.,TRBV4-3,TGCGCCAGCAGCCTCTCGGGCCGGGGTAACTGTGGCTACACCTTC,CASSLSGRGNCGYTF
.,TRBJ1-1,.,TRBV4-1,TGCGCCAGCAGCCACGGGGGCTTACCTGAAGCTTTCTTT,CASSHGGLPEAFF
.,TRBJ2-1,.,TRBV27,TGTGCCAGCAGTCTCGGACCCAACAATGAGCAGTTCTTC,CASSLGPNNEQFF
.,TRBJ1-5,.,TRBV6-1,TGTGCCAGCAGTGCTGACACCTACAATCAGCCCCAGCATTTT,CASSADTYNQPQHF
.,TRBJ2-7,.,TRBV7-9,TGTGCCAGCAGCTTAGGCAGGGGTTCCTACGAGCAGTACTTC,CASSLGRGSYEQYF
once,TRBJ2-5,TRBD2,TRBV7-9,TGTGCCAGCAGCTCGCCACGGGAGGGACAAGAGACCCAGTACTTC,CASSSPREGQETQYF
.,TRBJ2-3,.,TRBV20-1,TGCAGTGCCCGGGGCACAGATACGCAGTATTTT,CSARGTDTQYF
.,TRBJ1-1,.,TRBV2,TGTGCCAGCAGCCCGGGAGGTGAAGCTTTCTTT,CASSPGGEAFF
.,TRBJ2-1,.,TRBV7-2,TGTGCCAGCAGCTCCCGTTTGGACAATGAGCAGTTCTTC,CASSSRLDNEQFF
.,TRBJ2-2,.,TRBV11-2,TGTGCCAGCAGCTTGGTCCTAGCGAACACCGGGGAGCTGTTTTTT,CASSLVLANTGELFF
.,TRBJ2-5,.,TRBV20-1,TGCAGTGCTAGAGAATACCAGCATGCGTACTTC,CSAREYQHAYF
.,TRBJ2-5,TRBD1,TRBV19,TGTGCCAGTAGTTGGGACAGGGAAGAGACCCAGTACTTC,CASSWDREETQYF
.,TRBJ1-2,.,TRBV15,TGTGCCACCAGCAGAGATAGGCGGGAGGCCTCTAACTATGGCTACACCTTC,CATSRDRREASNYGYTF
.,TRBJ2-7,TRBD1,TRBV29-1,TGCAGCGTTGGGGCAGGGGGTAGTTCCTACGAGCAGTACTTC,CSVGAGGSSYEQYF
.,TRBJ2-3,TRBD1,TRBV19,TGTGCCAGTAACCCGGGACAGGGCGCAGATACGCAGTATTTT,CASNPGQGADTQYF
.,TRBJ2-3,.,TRBV6-5,TGTGCCAGCAGTTACTCGTCCACAGATACGCAGTATTTT,CASSYSSTDTQYF
.,TRBJ1-1,TRBD1,TRBV6-5,TGTGCCAGCAGTTACCCCTGGACAGGGGAATTGTCTGAAGCTTTCTTT,CASSYPWTGELSEAFF
.,TRBJ1-1,.,TRBV19,TGTGCCAGTACAATGAGGGGGGGGACTGAAGCTTTCTTT,CASTMRGGTEAFF
.,TRBJ2-5,TRBD2,TRBV7-9,TGTGCCAGCAGCTCACCGGGCCCGGGAGGAGAGACCCAGTACTTC,CASSSPGPGGETQYF
.,TRBJ1-4,TRBD1,TRBV4-1,TGCGCCAGCAGCCCAGCTGACAGGGTCGGGCGAATGGAAAAACTGTTTTTT,CASSPADRVGRMEKLFF